The next 27 T cell receptor beta chains were all read from a single sample in a study of metastatic and nonmetastatic thyroid tumors. TCRdb re-analyzed the PCR reads using MiXCR. This table holds tens of thousands of clones, 12% found once. The entire patient cohort was treatment-naive prior to thyroid surgery. Sequenced sample: blood. These receptor sequences come from a female donor with papillary thyroid cancer or a benign thyroid nodule (not recorded which). Some clones in this sample may be carry-over from other donors' samples.

Ten or more counts support this clone. This specimen includes other DNA sequences encoding the same CDR3. The rearrangement links TRBV9 to TRBJ1-1, with no clear D. This CDR3 contains 13 residues. Trimming took 3 bases from V and 8 from J, leaving 14 bases between them. CDR1 SGDLS and CDR2 YYNGEE come from the germline V gene. The CDR3 sequence: CASSARSGSEAFF. CDR3 sequence (DNA): TGTGCCAGCAGCGCCCGTTCGGGGTCCGAAGCTTTCTTT.

This clone came up many times. The CDR3 sequence is CASSRTVYNEQFF. The CDR3 DNA reads as TGTGCCAGTAGTAGGACAGTCTACAATGAGCAGTTCTTC. V and J are TRBV19 and TRBJ2-1, with D tentatively TRBD1 (6 bases). CDR3 size: 13 residues. Germline V CDR1 and CDR2: LNHDA, SQIVND (reference sequence). Trimming removed 4 bases from V and 3 bases from J, with 7 bases in between.

As to this clone: An end of the junction differs from the germline gene, which may be a read error. The chain links TRBV28 to TRBJ1-2; D is unclear. The CDR3 sequence is 14 residues long. The germline gives CDR1 MDHEN, CDR2 SYDVKM. The CDR3 nucleotides read TGTGCCAGCAACCACCACCACGGAAACTATGGCTGCACCTTC. It encodes CASNHHHGNYGCTF.

This clone was seen only a few times. The CDR3 region has the DNA TGTGCCAGCATTTATTCGGTTCGGCTTCTGAATACCGGGGAGCTGTTTTTT. Translated: CASIYSVRLLNTGELFF. The chain recombines TRBV6-2 or TRBV6-3 with TRBJ2-2; D ambiguous. The CDR3 runs to 17 residues. Trimming took off 7 bases at V and 5 bases at J, with 23 bases between the two ends. Germline V gene data show CDR1 as MNHEY and CDR2 as SVGEGT.

There are many counts of this clone. The V call is TRBV6-2 or TRBV6-3, the J call TRBJ1-1; D is ambiguous. Germline V gene data show CDR1 as MNHEY and CDR2 as SVGEGT. The germline V and J ends were trimmed by 0 bases and 4 bases, with 12 bases remaining between them. The CDR3 has 15 amino acids. CDR3 in DNA: TGTGCCAGCAGTTACTCGAGGGCAGTCGGCACTGAAGCTTTCTTT. This translates into CASSYSRAVGTEAFF.

The rearrangement links TRBV3-1 to TRBJ2-7; D remains ambiguous. CDR1 and CDR2 (germline): LGHDT, YNNKEL (reference sequence). V lost 0 bases, J lost 3 bases, and 12 bases lay in between. The CDR3 has 15 residues. The DNA of the CDR3 is TGTGCCAGCAGCCAAGATCCCTGGTGGATCTACGAGCAGTACTTC. Its protein is CASSQDPWWIYEQYF.

The chain joins TRBV28 to TRBJ1-1, with unresolved D. Germline CDR1 MDHEN, CDR2 SYDVKM. The CDR3 loop spans 16 amino acids. The ends were cut back, 5 bases at V and 3 bases at J, with 19 bases in the middle. CDR3 DNA sequence: TGTGCCAGCAGTACCCGCCGGTATGCCTCATACACTGAAGCTTTCTTT. This sequence encodes CASSTRRYASYTEAFF.

Ten or more counts support this clone. The V and J genes are TRBV27 and TRBJ1-2; unclear D gene. Trimming removed 4 bases from V and 0 bases from J, with 12 bases in between. Germline assignment: CDR1 MNHEY and CDR2 SMNVEV (reference sequence). This CDR3 contains 15 residues. Written as DNA, the CDR3 is TGTGCCAGCAGTTCGGGCAGAAAAACTAACTATGGCTACACCTTC. It specifies CASSSGRKTNYGYTF.

This clone has just a few counts. This CDR3 fails to terminate in the conserved phenylalanine or tryptophan, so it likely reflects a read error. The chain recombines TRBV28 with TRBJ1-1; D possibly corresponds to TRBD1 (5 bases). V gave up 5 bases and J gave up 5 bases, with 15 bases separating them. CDR1 is MDHEN and CDR2 is SYDVKM in the germline V gene. The CDR3 totals 14 residues. CDR3 bases: TGTGCCAGCAGTAATTGGGGCATCCGGACTGAAGCTTTCCTT. Encoded protein: CASSNWGIRTEAFL.

Notes on this clone: This may arise from a read error, as a much more abundant clone is one base away. This chain uses TRBV9 with TRBJ2-5; the match to TRBD2 covers 7 bases. The CDR3 totals 14 residues. In germline, CDR1 is SGDLS, CDR2 YYNGEE. For the CDR3, the DNA is TGTGCCAGCAGCAAGTACCAGGTGGGGGGGACCCATTACTTC. This codes for CASSKYQVGGTHYF.

This clone showed up many times. The rearrangement uses TRBV11-3 and TRBJ1-1; TRBD1 matches 7 bases. Losses at the gene ends were 4 bases for V and 6 bases for J; bases not matched to a gene: 5. The CDR3 sequence is 13 residues long. CDR1 and CDR2 (germline): SGHNT, YENEEA. This CDR3 is CASSSYGTAEAFF. The CDR3 coding sequence is TGTGCCAGCAGCTCGTACGGGACAGCTGAAGCTTTCTTT.

This clone turned up a few times. The sample carries other DNA sequences with the same CDR3. The CDR3, as DNA: TGTGCCAGCTCCACCGCCGGGGGGCCCACAGATACGCAGTATTTT. Protein: CASSTAGGPTDTQYF. V gene TRBV5-6 combines with J gene TRBJ2-3, with D possibly being TRBD2 (7 bases). The CDR3 totals 15 residues. Per the germline V gene, CDR1 is SGHDT and CDR2 is YYEEEE. V lost 7 bases and J lost 2, with 17 bases in between.

The rearrangement joins TRBV20-1 to TRBJ2-7; TRBD1 is a possible D gene (6 bases). The CDR3 covers 14 residues. The V end was cut by 3 bases, the J end by 2 bases, with 14 bases between. The V gene's germline CDR1 is DFQATT and CDR2 SNEGSKA (reference sequence). The CDR3 DNA reads as TGCAGTGCTAGGGACAAGGGGGTCCCCTACGAGCAGTACTTC. Its protein is CSARDKGVPYEQYF.

Written as DNA, the CDR3 is TGTGCCAGCAGTGAAATGGGACACTCCTACAATGAGCAGTTCTTC. It yields the protein CASSEMGHSYNEQFF. The J gene is TRBJ2-1, the V gene TRBV6-1; tentatively, D is TRBD1 (6 bases). Germline V gene sequence: CDR1 MNHNS, CDR2 SASEGT. Trimming removed 2 bases from V and 0 bases from J, with 8 bases in between. This CDR3 spans 15 amino acids.

This clone is medium-sized. The gene calls are TRBV5-1 and TRBJ1-2, with TRBD1 as a possible D gene (6 bases). V was trimmed by 2 bases and J by 8 bases, leaving 16 bases between them. The CDR3 is 14 residues long. Germline V gene sequence: CDR1 SGHRS, CDR2 YFSETQ. The CDR3, as DNA: TGCGCCAGCAGCTTATTAACAGGGCAATGGGGCTACACCTTC. Its protein is CASSLLTGQWGYTF.

This clone was counted at least ten times. V usage is TRBV20-1 and J usage is TRBJ1-2; D is unclear. Trimming stripped 6 bases from V and 4 bases from J, with 3 bases between. This CDR3 has 9 residues. In germline, CDR1 is DFQATT, CDR2 SNEGSKA (reference sequence). The DNA of the CDR3 is TGCAGTGCCCTCTATGGCTACACCTTC. Its protein is CSALYGYTF.

This clone was seen at least ten times. V and J are TRBV19 and TRBJ2-5, with 11 bases identical to TRBD2. The germline V gene encodes CDR1 LNHDA and CDR2 SQIVND (reference sequence). The CDR3 covers 17 residues. The ends lost 4 bases at V and 5 bases at J; junction bases unmatched: 12. As DNA, the CDR3 is TGTGCCAGTAGTAACCGAGTTTTAGCGGGAGGGCCGGAGACCCAGTACTTC. It codes for CASSNRVLAGGPETQYF.

At least ten counts were recorded for this clone. The V and J genes are TRBV4-3 and TRBJ2-5, with 10 nucleotides matching TRBD2. In germline, CDR1 is LGHNA, CDR2 YSLEER. Germline trimming cut 0 bases from V and 5 bases from J; bases unmatched to any gene: 6. The CDR3 is 16 residues long. This CDR3 is CASSQDGTSVTETQYF. The CDR3 DNA follows: TGCGCCAGCAGCCAAGATGGGACTAGCGTGACTGAGACCCAGTACTTC.

This clone has a count of ten or more. V gene TRBV19 combines with J gene TRBJ2-1; a possible D gene is TRBD2 (5 bases). Germline V lookup: CDR1 LNHDA, CDR2 SQIVND (reference sequence). V shed 11 bases and J shed 3 bases, with 14 bases lying between them. The CDR3 length is 13 residues. The chain's CDR3 is CAVGRADYNEQFF. CDR3 bases: TGTGCCGTCGGACGAGCGGACTACAATGAGCAGTTCTTC. Full variable domain (outside the CDR3, taken from reference TRBV19 and TRBJ2-1): DGGITQSPKYLFRKEGQNVTLSCEQNLNHDAMYWYRQDPGQGLRLIYYSQIVNDFQKGDIAEGYSVSREKKESFPLTVTSAQKNPTAFYLCAVGRADYNEQFFGPGTRLTVL.

The chain links TRBV9 to TRBJ1-1; D perhaps matches TRBD1 (5 bases). The CDR3 has 14 residues. From germline, CDR1 is SGDLS and CDR2 YYNGEE. The V and J ends lost 0 bases and 6 bases respectively, with 12 bases between them. The CDR3 nucleotides read TGTGCCAGCAGCGTAGGGGGGAATCTAGCTGAAGCTTTCTTT. Protein: CASSVGGNLAEAFF.

This clone was recorded many times. The chain recombines TRBV7-9 with TRBJ2-1; 10 nucleotides align to TRBD2. Germline V lookup: CDR1 SEHNR, CDR2 FQNEAQ (reference sequence). The CDR3 has 12 amino acids. V was pared by 6 bases and J by 7 bases, with 0 bases of the junction left unmatched. CDR3 sequence reads: CASRLAGNEQFF. CDR3 nucleotide sequence: TGTGCCAGCAGACTAGCGGGAAATGAGCAGTTCTTC.

In its sample, this clone was seen many times. The rearrangement links TRBV18 to TRBJ2-3, with 7 bases aligning to TRBD1. Germline trimming cut 6 bases from V and 1 base from J; bases unmatched to any gene: 4. This CDR3 is built from 14 residues. Germline lookup yields CDR1 KGHSH and CDR2 LQKENI. CDR3 in DNA: TGTGCCAGCTCCCGGGACAGACGCACAGATACGCAGTATTTT. It codes for CASSRDRRTDTQYF.

V is TRBV6-1 and J is TRBJ2-3; D remains ambiguous. The CDR3 loop spans 11 amino acids. Germline CDR1 reads MNHNS; CDR2 reads SASEGT. V lost 0 bases and J lost 9, with 4 bases in between. This CDR3 is CASSEATTQYF. CDR3 nucleotide sequence: TGTGCCAGCAGTGAAGCAACGACGCAGTATTTT.

The sample holds a few counts of this clone. In DNA, the CDR3 is TGTGCCAGTGAGGCTACGGGCGTAGGCTACGAGCAGTACTTC. The encoded protein is CASEATGVGYEQYF. The chain is built from TRBV25-1 and TRBJ2-7; no clear D gene. The V end lost 9 bases, the J end lost 3 bases, and 18 bases lay between the germline ends. The CDR3 loop spans 14 amino acids. Germline CDR1 is MGHDK and CDR2 is SYGVNS.

This clone has a count of ten or more. This rearrangement joins TRBV27 to TRBJ2-7; D is undetermined. Germline lookup yields CDR1 MNHEY and CDR2 SMNVEV (reference sequence). The CDR3 is 16 residues long. The V gene lost 3 bases and the J gene lost 5 bases, with 20 bases spanning the gap. The CDR3 sequence: CASSFTGQPGRNEQYF. In DNA form, the CDR3 reads TGTGCCAGCAGTTTTACGGGCCAGCCCGGGCGCAACGAGCAGTACTTC.

This clone was seen many times. The V call is TRBV3-1, the J call TRBJ2-5, with D hard to call. The CDR3 is made up of 16 amino acids. The V and J ends lost 4 bases and 5 bases respectively, with 20 bases between them. Germline values: CDR1 LGHDT, CDR2 YNNKEL (reference sequence). The CDR3 is CASSPPRHPETETQYF. The CDR3 DNA follows: TGTGCCAGCAGCCCGCCACGGCACCCGGAGACGGAGACCCAGTACTTC.

This clone was detected ten times or more. This chain uses TRBV20-1 with TRBJ2-1, with 8 bases lining up with TRBD2. After removal of 0 bases from V and 7 bases from J, the junction contained 11 bases not matched to a gene. Germline CDR1 and CDR2: DFQATT and SNEGSKA (reference sequence). The CDR3 covers 16 residues. The CDR3 loop is CSARDSDSGTGNEQFF. The DNA of the CDR3 is TGCAGTGCTAGAGATTCAGATAGCGGGACGGGGAATGAGCAGTTCTTC.